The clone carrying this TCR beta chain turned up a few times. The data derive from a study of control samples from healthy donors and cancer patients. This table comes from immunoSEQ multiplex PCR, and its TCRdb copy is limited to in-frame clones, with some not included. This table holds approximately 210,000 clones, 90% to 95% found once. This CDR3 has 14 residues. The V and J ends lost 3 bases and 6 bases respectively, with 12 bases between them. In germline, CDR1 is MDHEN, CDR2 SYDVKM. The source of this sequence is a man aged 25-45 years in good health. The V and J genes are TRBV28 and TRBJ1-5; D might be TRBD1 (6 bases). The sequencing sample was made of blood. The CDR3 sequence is CASSFTGNTQPQHF. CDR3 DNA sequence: TGTGCCAGCAGTTTTACAGGGAACACTCAGCCCCAGCATTTT.